The TCR beta chain described here comes from a study of blood T cell repertoires in COVID-19. Study context: Spain, Italy and the United States supplied samples that represented acute and convalescent COVID-19. In each case, the material was cDNA or gDNA derived from T cells, B-cell-depleted T cells, or PBMCs.

This clone was seen only once. This CDR3 spans 15 amino acids. Germline CDR1 is KGHSH and CDR2 is LQKENI. V was clipped by 6 bases and J by 0 bases; unmatched bases: 5. Authors' data handling: Amplification of reference gene primers provided the estimated nucleated cell counts. TCRdb keeps only in-frame clones here, not all; method: immunoSEQ multiplex PCR. V and J calls and clone size come straight from that table; D and trimming were deduced from the DNA. The sample includes 160,000 or so clones, roughly 93% of them seen just once. The TCR was taken from a man aged 18-30 years with acute or convalescent COVID-19. Sequences were obtained from peripheral blood. The gene calls are TRBV18 and TRBJ2-1; 7 bases are a match to TRBD1. The CDR3 coding sequence is TGTGCCAGCTCTCTACAGGGGTCCTCCTACAATGAGCAGTTCTTC. Its translation is CASSLQGSSYNEQFF.